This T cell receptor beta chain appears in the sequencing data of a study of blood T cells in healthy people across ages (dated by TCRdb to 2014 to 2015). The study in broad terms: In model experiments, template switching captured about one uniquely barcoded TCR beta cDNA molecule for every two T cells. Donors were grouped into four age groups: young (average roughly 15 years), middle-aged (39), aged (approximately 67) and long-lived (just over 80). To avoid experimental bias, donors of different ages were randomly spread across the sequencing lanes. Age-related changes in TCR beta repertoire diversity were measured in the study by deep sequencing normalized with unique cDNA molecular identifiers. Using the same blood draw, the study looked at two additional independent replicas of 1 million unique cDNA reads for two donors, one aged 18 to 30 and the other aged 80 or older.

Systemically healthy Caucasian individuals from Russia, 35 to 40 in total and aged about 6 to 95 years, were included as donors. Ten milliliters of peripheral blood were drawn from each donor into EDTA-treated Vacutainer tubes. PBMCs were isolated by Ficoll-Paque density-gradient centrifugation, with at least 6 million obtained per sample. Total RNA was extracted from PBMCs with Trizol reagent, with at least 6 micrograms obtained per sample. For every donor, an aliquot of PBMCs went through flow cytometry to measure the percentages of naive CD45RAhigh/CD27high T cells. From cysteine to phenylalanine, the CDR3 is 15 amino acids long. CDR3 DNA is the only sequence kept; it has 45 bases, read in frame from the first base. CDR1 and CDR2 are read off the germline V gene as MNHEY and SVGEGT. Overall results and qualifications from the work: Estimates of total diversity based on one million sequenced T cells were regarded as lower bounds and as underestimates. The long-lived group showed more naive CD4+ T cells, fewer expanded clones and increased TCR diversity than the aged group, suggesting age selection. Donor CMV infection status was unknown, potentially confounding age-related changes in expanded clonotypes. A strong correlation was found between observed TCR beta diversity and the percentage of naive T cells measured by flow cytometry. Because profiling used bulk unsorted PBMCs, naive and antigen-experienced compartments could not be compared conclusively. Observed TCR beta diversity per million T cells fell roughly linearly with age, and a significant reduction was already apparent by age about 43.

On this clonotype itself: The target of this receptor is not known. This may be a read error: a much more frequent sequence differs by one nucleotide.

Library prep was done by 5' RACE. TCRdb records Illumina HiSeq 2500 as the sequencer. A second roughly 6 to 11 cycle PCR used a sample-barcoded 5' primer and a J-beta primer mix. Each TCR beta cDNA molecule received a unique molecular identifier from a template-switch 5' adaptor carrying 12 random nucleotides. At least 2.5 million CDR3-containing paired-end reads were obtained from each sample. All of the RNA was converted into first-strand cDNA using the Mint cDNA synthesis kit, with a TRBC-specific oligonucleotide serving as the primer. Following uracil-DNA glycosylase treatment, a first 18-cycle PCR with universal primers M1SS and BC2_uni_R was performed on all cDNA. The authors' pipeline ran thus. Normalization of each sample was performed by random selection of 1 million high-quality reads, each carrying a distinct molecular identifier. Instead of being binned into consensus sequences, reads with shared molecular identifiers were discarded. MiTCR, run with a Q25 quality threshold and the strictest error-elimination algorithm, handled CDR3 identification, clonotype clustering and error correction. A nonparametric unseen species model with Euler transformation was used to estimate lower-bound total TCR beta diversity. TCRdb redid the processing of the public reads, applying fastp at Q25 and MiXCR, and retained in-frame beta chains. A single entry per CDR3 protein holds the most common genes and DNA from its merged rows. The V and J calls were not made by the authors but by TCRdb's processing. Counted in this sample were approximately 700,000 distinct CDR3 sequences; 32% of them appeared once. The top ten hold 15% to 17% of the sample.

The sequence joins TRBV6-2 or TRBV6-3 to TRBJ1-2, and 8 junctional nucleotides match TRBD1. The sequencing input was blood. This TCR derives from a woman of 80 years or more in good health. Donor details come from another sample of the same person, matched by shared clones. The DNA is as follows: TGTGCCAGCAGTCGATCCGGGACAGGACACTATAGCTACACCTTC. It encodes CASSRSGTGHYSYTF.